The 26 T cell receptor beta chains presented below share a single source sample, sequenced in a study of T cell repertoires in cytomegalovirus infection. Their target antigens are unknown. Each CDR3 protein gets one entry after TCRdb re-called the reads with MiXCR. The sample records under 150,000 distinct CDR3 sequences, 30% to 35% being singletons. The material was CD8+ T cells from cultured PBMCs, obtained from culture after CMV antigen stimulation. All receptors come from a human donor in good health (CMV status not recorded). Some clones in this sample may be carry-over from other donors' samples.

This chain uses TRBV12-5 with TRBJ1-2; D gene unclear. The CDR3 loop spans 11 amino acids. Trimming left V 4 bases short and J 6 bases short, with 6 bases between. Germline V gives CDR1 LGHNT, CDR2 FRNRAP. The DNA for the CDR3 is TGTGCTAGTGGTTCCCCCGATGGCTACACCTTC. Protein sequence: CASGSPDGYTF.

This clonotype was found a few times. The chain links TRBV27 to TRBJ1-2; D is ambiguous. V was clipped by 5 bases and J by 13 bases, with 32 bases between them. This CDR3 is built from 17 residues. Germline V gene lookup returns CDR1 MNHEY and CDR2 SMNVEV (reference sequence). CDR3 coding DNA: TGTGCCAGCAGTCCCCCTTTTGGACGGGGTGAGGTCCCATCCTGCACCTTC. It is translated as CASSPPFGRGEVPSCTF.

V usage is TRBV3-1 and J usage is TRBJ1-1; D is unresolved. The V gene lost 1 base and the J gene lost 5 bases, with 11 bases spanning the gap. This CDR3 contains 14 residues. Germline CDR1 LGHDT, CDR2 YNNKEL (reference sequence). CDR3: CASSQGEAGTEAFF. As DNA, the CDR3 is TGTGCCAGCAGCCAAGGGGAAGCGGGGACTGAAGCTTTCTTT.

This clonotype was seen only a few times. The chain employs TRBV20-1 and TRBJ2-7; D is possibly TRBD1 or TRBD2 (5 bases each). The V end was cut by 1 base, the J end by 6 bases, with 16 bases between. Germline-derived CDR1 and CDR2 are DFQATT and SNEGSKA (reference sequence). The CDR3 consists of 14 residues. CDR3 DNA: TGCAGTGCTAGAGGTGGGGCGGACTCCGGCGAGCAGTACTTC. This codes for CSARGGADSGEQYF.

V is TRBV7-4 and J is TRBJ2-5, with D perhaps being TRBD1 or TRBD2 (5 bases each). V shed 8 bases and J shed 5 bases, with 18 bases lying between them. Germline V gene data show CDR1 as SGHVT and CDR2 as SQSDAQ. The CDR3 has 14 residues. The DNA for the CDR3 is TGTGCCAGCCTTGGCGTGGGGGTGCGCGAGACCCAGTACTTC. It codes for CASLGVGVRETQYF.

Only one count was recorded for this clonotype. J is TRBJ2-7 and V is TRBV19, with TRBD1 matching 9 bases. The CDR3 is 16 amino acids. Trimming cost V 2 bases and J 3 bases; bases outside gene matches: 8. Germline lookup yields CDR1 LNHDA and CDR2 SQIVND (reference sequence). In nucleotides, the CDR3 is TGTGCCAGTAGTATATCTTTGACAGGGGGAGGCTACGAGCAGTACTTC. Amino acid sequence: CASSISLTGGGYEQYF. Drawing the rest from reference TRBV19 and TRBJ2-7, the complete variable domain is DGGITQSPKYLFRKEGQNVTLSCEQNLNHDAMYWYRQDPGQGLRLIYYSQIVNDFQKGDIAEGYSVSREKKESFPLTVTSAQKNPTAFYLCASSISLTGGGYEQYFGPGTRLTVT.

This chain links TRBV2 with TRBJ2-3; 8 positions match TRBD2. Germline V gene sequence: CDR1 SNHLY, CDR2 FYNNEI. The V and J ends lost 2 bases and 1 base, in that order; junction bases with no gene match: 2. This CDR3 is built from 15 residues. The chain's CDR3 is CASSEMRGGTDTQYF. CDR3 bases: TGTGCCAGCAGTGAAATGCGGGGGGGCACAGATACGCAGTATTTT.

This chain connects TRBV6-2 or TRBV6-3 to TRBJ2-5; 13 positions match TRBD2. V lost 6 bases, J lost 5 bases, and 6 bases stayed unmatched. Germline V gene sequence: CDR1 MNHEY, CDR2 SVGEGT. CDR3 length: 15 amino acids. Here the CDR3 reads CASRPGLAGSETQYF. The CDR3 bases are TGTGCCAGCAGACCGGGACTAGCGGGGTCGGAGACCCAGTACTTC.

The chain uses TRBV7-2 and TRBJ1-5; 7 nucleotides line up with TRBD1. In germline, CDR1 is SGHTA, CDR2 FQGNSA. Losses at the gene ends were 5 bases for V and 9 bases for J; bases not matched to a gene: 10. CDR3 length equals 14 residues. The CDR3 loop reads CASSQGGEGVPQHF. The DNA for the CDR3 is TGTGCCAGCAGCCAGGGGGGGGAGGGTGTGCCCCAGCATTTT.

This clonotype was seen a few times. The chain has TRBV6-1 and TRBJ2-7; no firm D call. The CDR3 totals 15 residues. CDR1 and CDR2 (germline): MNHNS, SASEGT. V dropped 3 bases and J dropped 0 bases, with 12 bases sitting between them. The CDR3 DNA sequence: TGTGCCAGCAGTGACCCCCCCGCTCTCTCCTACGAGCAGTACTTC. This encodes CASSDPPALSYEQYF.

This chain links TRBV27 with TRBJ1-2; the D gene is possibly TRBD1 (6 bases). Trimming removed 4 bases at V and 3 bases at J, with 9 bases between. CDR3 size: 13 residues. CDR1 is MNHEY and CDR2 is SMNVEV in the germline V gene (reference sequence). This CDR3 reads CASSSSGDYGYTF. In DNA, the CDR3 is TGTGCCAGCAGTTCCTCAGGGGACTATGGCTACACCTTC.

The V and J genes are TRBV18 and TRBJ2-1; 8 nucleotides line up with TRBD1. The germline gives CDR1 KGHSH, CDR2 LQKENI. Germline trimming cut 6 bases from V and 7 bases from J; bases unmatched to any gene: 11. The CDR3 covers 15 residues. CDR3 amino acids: CASSPTPTGENEQFF. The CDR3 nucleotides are TGTGCCAGCTCTCCGACACCGACAGGGGAAAATGAGCAGTTCTTC.

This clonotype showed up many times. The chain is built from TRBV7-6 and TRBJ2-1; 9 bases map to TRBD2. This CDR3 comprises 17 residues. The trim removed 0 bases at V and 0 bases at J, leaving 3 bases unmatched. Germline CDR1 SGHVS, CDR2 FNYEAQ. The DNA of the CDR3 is TGTGCCAGCAGCTTAGCGCTAGCGGGGTTCTCCTACAATGAGCAGTTCTTC. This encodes CASSLALAGFSYNEQFF.

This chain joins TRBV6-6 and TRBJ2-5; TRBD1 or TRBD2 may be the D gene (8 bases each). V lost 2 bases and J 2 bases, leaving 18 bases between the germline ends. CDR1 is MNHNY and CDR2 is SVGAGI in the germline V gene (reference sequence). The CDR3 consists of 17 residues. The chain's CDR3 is CASSYPRGGQDQETQYF. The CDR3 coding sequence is TGTGCCAGCAGTTACCCACGGGGGGGACAGGATCAAGAGACCCAGTACTTC.

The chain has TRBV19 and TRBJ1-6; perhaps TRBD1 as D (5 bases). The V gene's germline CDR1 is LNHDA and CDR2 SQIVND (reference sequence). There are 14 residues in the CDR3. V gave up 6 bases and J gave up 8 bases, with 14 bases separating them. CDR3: CASSPGRNYSPLHF. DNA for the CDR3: TGTGCCAGTAGCCCGGGACGGAATTATTCACCCCTCCACTTT.

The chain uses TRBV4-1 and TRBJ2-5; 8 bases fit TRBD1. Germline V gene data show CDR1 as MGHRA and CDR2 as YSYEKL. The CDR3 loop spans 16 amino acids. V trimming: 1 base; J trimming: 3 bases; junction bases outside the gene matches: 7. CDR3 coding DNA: TGCGCCAGCAGCCAAGGGACAGGGACGGAGGAAGAGACCCAGTACTTC. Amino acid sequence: CASSQGTGTEEETQYF.

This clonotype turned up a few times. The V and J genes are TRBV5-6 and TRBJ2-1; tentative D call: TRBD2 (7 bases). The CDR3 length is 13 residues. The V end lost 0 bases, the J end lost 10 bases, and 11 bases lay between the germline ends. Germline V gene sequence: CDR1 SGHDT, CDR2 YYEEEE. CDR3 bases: TGTGCCAGCAGCTTGGGGGCGGGGGCCGAGCAGTTCTTC. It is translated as CASSLGAGAEQFF.

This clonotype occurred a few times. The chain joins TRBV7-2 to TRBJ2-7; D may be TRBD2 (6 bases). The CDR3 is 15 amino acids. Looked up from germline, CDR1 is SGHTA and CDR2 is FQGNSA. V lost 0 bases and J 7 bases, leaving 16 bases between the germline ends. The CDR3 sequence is CASSLAGGRAGEQYF. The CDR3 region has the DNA TGTGCCAGCAGCTTAGCTGGCGGGCGGGCGGGGGAGCAGTACTTC.

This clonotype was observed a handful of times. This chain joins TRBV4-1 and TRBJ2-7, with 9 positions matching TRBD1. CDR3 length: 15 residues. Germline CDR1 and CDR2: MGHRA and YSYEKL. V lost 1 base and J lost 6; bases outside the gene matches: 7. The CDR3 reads CASSQGDREFSEQYF. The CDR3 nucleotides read TGCGCCAGCAGCCAAGGGGACAGGGAGTTCAGCGAGCAGTACTTC.

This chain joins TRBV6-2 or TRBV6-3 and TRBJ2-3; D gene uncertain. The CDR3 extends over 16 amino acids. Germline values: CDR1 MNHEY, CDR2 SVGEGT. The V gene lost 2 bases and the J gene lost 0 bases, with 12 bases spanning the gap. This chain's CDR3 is CASSYPRLTSTDTQYF. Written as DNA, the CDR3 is TGTGCCAGCAGTTACCCGAGACTTACTAGCACAGATACGCAGTATTTT.

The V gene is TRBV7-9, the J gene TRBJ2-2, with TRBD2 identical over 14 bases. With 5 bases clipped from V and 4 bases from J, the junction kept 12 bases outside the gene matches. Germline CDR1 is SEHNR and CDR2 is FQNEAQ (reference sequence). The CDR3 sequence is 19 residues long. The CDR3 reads CASSPRGLAGARGTGELFF. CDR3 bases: TGTGCCAGCAGCCCGCGGGGACTAGCGGGGGCCCGAGGCACCGGGGAGCTGTTTTTT.

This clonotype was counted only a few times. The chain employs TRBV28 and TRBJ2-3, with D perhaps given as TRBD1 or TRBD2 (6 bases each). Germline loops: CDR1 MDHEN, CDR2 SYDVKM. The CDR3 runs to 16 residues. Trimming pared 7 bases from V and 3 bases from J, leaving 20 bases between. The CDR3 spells CASTLGGGDGTDTQYF. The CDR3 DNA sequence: TGTGCCAGCACCCTGGGGGGCGGGGACGGGACAGATACGCAGTATTTT. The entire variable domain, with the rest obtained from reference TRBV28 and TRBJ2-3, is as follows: DVKVTQSSRYLVKRTGEKVFLECVQDMDHENMFWYRQDPGLGLRLIYFSYDVKMKEKGDIPEGYSVSREKKERFSLILESASTNQTSMYLCASTLGGGDGTDTQYFGPGTRLTVL.

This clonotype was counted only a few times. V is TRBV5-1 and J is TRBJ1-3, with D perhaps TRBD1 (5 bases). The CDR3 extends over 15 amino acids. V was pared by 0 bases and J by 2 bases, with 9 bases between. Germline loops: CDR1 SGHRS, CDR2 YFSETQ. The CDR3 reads CASSLERGPGNTIYF. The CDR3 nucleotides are TGCGCCAGCAGCTTGGAGAGGGGACCTGGAAACACCATATATTTT.

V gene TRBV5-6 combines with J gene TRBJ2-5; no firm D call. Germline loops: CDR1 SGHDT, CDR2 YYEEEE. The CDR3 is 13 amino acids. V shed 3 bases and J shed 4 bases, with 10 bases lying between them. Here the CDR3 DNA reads TGTGCCAGCAGCTCCTCCGTTCTAGAGACCCAGTACTTC. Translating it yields CASSSSVLETQYF.

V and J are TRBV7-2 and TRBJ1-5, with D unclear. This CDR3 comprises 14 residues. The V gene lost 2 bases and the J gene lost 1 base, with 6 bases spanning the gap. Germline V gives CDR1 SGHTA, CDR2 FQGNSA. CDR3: CASSLIPSNQPQHF. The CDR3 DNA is TGTGCCAGCAGCTTAATCCCGAGCAATCAGCCCCAGCATTTT.

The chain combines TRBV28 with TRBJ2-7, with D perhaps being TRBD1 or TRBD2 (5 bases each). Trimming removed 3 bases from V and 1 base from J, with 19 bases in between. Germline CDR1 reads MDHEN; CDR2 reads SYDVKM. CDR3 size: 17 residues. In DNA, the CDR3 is TGTGCCAGCAGTTTCCCACTCAAGGGGACCGGGTCCTACGAGCAGTACTTC. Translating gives CASSFPLKGTGSYEQYF.